One sample yielded the 11 T cell receptor beta chains listed below, sequenced in a study of cytomegalovirus exposure and HLA in healthy donors. Researchers ran the PCR with 60 Vbeta and 13 Jbeta primers. Repertoires were generated with immunoSEQ multiplex PCR, while TCRdb's copy carries only in-frame clones and drops some. The listing contains approximately 50,000 clones. The sequenced material came from PBMCs. The receptors derive from a male donor in good health and CMV-seronegative.

The chain combines TRBV9 with TRBJ2-5; 12 bases fit TRBD2. The CDR3 runs to 16 residues. Germline V gene sequence: CDR1 SGDLS, CDR2 YYNGEE. Losses at the gene ends were 3 bases for V and 1 base for J; bases not matched to a gene: 4. The CDR3 region has the DNA TGTGCCAGCAGCGCAGGACTAGCGGGGACCCAAGAGACCCAGTACTTC. Translating gives CASSAGLAGTQETQYF.

CDR3 DNA sequence: TGTGCCAGCTCACCAGCGGGTGGCACTGAAGCTTTCTTT. This codes for CASSPAGGTEAFF. The chain employs TRBV18 and TRBJ1-1; D unclear. The V and J ends lost 2 bases and 4 bases respectively, with 8 bases between them. Germline V CDR1 and CDR2: KGHSH, LQKENI. This CDR3 spans 13 amino acids.

The gene calls are TRBV30 and TRBJ1-1; D may be TRBD1 (6 bases). The CDR3 is 15 residues long. V lost 0 bases and J lost 2, with 13 bases in between. Germline CDR1 is GTSNPN and CDR2 is SVGIG (reference sequence). The chain's CDR3 is CAWSVTRGANTEAFF. Here the CDR3 DNA reads TGTGCCTGGAGTGTAACACGGGGGGCCAACACTGAAGCTTTCTTT.

This chain uses TRBV7-9 with TRBJ1-1; 8 nucleotides agree with TRBD1. The CDR3 has 13 amino acids. The J segment lost 5 bases and the V segment lost 3 bases, leaving 2 bases of the junction unmatched. The germline V gene has CDR1 SEHNR and CDR2 FQNEAQ (reference sequence). CDR3 sequence reads: CASSFRGHTEAFF. DNA for the CDR3: TGTGCCAGCAGCTTCAGGGGGCATACTGAAGCTTTCTTT.

The rearrangement links TRBV19 to TRBJ1-2; TRBD1 agrees at 10 bases. CDR1 is LNHDA and CDR2 is SQIVND in the germline V gene (reference sequence). The CDR3 is 15 amino acids. V was clipped by 4 bases and J by 4 bases; unmatched bases: 6. The CDR3 is CASSTLTGGLYGYTF. DNA of the CDR3: TGTGCCAGTAGTACTTTGACAGGGGGCCTCTATGGCTACACCTTC.

V is TRBV2 and J is TRBJ1-3; 8 positions agree with TRBD1. Germline V CDR1 and CDR2: SNHLY, FYNNEI. There are 14 residues in the CDR3. Trimming cost V 4 bases and J 5 bases; bases outside gene matches: 4. The CDR3 DNA reads as TGTGCCAGCAGTGCCAGGGGGCGGCGAAACACCATATATTTT. This sequence encodes CASSARGRRNTIYF.

The CDR3: CASGRGSTDTQYF. As DNA, the CDR3 is TGTGCCAGCGGCAGGGGAAGCACAGATACGCAGTATTTT. V usage is TRBV6-5 and J usage is TRBJ2-3; tentatively, D is TRBD1 (6 bases). The CDR3 has 13 residues. Between the trimmed V and J ends, which lost 8 bases and 0 bases, there was a span of 9 bases. Germline V CDR1 and CDR2: MNHEY, SVGAGI.

The rearrangement uses TRBV30 and TRBJ1-4; no clear D gene. Germline V gene data show CDR1 as GTSNPN and CDR2 as SVGIG (reference sequence). Trimming took off 0 bases at V and 8 bases at J, with 13 bases between the two ends. This CDR3 comprises 14 residues. The CDR3 coding sequence is TGTGCCTGGAGTGTACTTGTCGGCGGGGAAAAACTGTTTTTT. This gives the protein CAWSVLVGGEKLFF.

The rearrangement joins TRBV4-3 to TRBJ2-7; D unresolved. The CDR3 extends over 14 amino acids. Trimming cost V 4 bases and J 6 bases, with 16 bases left between them. Germline CDR1 LGHNA, CDR2 YSLEER. The CDR3 here is CASSPALGPAEQYF. CDR3 DNA: TGCGCCAGCAGCCCAGCGTTGGGTCCCGCCGAGCAGTACTTC.

V is TRBV6-5 and J is TRBJ2-7; no firm D call. CDR1 and CDR2 from the germline V gene are MNHEY and SVGAGI. The CDR3 extends over 14 amino acids. V lost 0 bases to trimming and J lost 4 bases, with 10 bases between them. The DNA for the CDR3 is TGTGCCAGCAGTTACTCGAATCGGGTGTACGAGCAGTACTTC. This translates into CASSYSNRVYEQYF.

This chain connects TRBV19 to TRBJ1-1; 12 positions match TRBD1. Germline CDR1 and CDR2: LNHDA and SQIVND (reference sequence). Trimming cost V 5 bases and J 5 bases; bases outside gene matches: 12. CDR3 length equals 17 residues. The CDR3 bases are TGTGCCAGTAGTTTCGGGGGGACAGGGGGCGAGGTTACTGAAGCTTTCTTT. As protein: CASSFGGTGGEVTEAFF.